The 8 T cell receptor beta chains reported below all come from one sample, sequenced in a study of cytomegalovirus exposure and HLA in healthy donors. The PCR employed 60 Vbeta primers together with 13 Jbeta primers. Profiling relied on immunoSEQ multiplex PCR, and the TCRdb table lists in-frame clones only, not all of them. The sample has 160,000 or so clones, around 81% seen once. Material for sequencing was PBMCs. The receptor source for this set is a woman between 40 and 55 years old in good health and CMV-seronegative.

The CDR3: CASSLDSRDEAFF. CDR3 nucleotides: TGTGCCAGCAGCTTAGACTCTCGTGATGAAGCTTTCTTT. The rearrangement uses TRBV5-4 and TRBJ1-1; D is ambiguous. The CDR3 consists of 13 residues. Germline values: CDR1 SGHNT, CDR2 YYREEE (reference sequence). The V end lost 2 bases, the J end lost 7 bases, and 12 bases lay between the germline ends.

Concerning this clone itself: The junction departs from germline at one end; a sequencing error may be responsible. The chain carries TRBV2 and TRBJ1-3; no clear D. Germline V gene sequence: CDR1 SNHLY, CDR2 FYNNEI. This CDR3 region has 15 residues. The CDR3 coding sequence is TGTGCCAGCAGCGAAGACCTATTTTCTGGAAACACCATATATTTT. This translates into CASSEDLFSGNTIYF.

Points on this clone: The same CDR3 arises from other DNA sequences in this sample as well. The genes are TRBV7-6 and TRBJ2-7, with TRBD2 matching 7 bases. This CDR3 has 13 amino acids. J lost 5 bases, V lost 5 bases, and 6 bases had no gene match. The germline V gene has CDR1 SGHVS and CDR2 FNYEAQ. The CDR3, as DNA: TGTGCCAGCAGCCCCCGCCGGGAGGACGAGCAGTACTTC. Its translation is CASSPRREDEQYF.

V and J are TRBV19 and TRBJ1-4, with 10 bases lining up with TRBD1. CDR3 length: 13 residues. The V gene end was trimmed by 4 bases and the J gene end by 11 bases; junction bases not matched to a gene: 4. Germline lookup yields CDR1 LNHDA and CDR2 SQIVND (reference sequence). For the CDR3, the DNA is TGTGCCAGTAGTACCGACAGGGGGCGGAAACTGTTTTTT. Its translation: CASSTDRGRKLFF.

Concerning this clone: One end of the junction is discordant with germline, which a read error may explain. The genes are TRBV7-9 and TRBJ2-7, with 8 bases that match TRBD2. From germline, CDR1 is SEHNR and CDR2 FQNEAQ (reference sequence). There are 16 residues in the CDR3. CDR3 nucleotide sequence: TGTTCCAGCAGCCCACGAGGGCTAGCGGGCCTCTACGAGCAGTACTTC. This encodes CSSSPRGLAGLYEQYF.

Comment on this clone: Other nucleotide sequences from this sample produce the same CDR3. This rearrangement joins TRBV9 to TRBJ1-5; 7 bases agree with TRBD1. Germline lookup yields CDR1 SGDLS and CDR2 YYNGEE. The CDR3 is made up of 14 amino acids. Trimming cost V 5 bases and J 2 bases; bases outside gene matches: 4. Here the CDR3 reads CASSVGQGNQPQHF. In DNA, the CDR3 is TGTGCCAGCAGTGTTGGACAGGGCAATCAGCCCCAGCATTTT.

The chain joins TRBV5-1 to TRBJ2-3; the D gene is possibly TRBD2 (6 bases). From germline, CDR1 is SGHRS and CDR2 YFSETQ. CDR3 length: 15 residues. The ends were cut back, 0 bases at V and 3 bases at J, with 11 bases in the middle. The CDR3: CASSLEQEGTDTQYF. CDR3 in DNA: TGCGCCAGCAGCTTGGAACAGGAGGGGACAGATACGCAGTATTTT.

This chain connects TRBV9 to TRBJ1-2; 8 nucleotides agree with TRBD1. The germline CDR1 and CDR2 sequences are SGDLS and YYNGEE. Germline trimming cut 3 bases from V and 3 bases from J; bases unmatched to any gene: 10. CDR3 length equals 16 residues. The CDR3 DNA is TGTGCCAGCAGCGCCCCGCTGCCGGGACAGGACTATGGCTACACCTTC. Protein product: CASSAPLPGQDYGYTF.